A selection of T cell receptor beta chains follows, all from one sample in a study of CD8 T cells in ankylosing spondylitis. Using its own MiXCR run on the 5' RACE reads, TCRdb lists one record per CDR3 protein. The sample records 750,000 to 850,000 distinct CDR3 sequences, about 12% being singletons. The sequenced material came from blood, either unsorted or a sorted T cell fraction (not recorded which). Source of these receptors: a male donor with ankylosing spondylitis. The conserved cysteine and the conserved F or W are not part of the CDR3 here. The D gene is left open where the match is weak.

>TRBJ2-5|.|TRBV20-1
SARTRGETQY
>TRBJ1-2|.|TRBV6-5
ASSYLGRHYGYT
>TRBJ2-7|.|TRBV7-2
ASSLDFSVYEQY
>TRBJ2-1|TRBD1|TRBV7-9
ASSLTDRGYEQF
>TRBJ2-4|.|TRBV5-6
ASILGPAQY
>TRBJ1-2|.|TRBV12-3/TRBV12-4
ASSHTRDRRIYGYT
>TRBJ1-2|.|TRBV6-2/TRBV6-3
ASSSLRTSLRGYT
>TRBJ1-1|.|TRBV29-1
SVEVLEAF
>TRBJ2-1|TRBD2|TRBV10-1
ASSESGMWDGRRFVGDEQF
>TRBJ2-1|TRBD1|TRBV24-1
ATSDPRTGGFNEQF
>TRBJ2-1|TRBD2|TRBV15
ATSGWPSGVNEQF
>TRBJ1-1|.|TRBV5-1
ASSVTVPGTEAF
>TRBJ1-1|TRBD1|TRBV12-3/TRBV12-4
ASSLDTGGRTEAF
>TRBJ1-5|TRBD1|TRBV10-3
AISESVAGGQPQH
>TRBJ2-1|.|TRBV15
ATSRDQDRYNEQF
>TRBJ2-5|.|TRBV5-1
ASSTFSDRETQY
>TRBJ2-1|TRBD2|TRBV7-3
ASSPAGGAYNEQF
>TRBJ1-1|.|TRBV4-2
ASSQGPGVNTEAF